This TCR beta chain was documented in a study of T cell responses to AZD1222 COVID-19 vaccine. CDR3 size: 15 residues. Germline-derived CDR1 and CDR2 are MNHEY and SVGAGI. Trimming took 5 bases from V and 5 from J; bases not matched to a gene: 8. Assay used: immunoSEQ multiplex PCR; TCRdb lists only in-frame clones, some missing. This sample has more than 150,000 clones, with roughly 91% found just once. The sample holds one count of this clone. The TCR originated in an adult who received the AZD1222 COVID-19 vaccine. The J gene is TRBJ2-7, the V gene TRBV6-5; 11 bases map to TRBD1. This specimen consisted of peripheral blood, obtained 28 days after the second AZD1222 dose. The CDR3 protein is CASSPLDRGLNEQYF. The CDR3 coding sequence is TGTGCCAGCAGTCCTCTGGACAGGGGGCTAAACGAGCAGTACTTC.